The 10 T cell receptor beta chains listed next were all sequenced from one sample in a study of human T cells and chemical hapten exposure. TCRdb reanalysed the RACE reads using MiXCR and keeps one entry per CDR3 protein. The data hold around 80,000 distinct CDR3 sequences, with 7% to 9% observed a single time. Noted time point: healthy volunteer bleed at 6 weeks. From whole blood left unfractionated, total RNA was extracted. Sequencing used whole blood. All receptors come from a male donor in good health. Some clones in this sample may be carry-over from other donors' samples.

A few counts support this clonotype. This chain connects TRBV6-5 to TRBJ1-5, with TRBD1 matching 9 bases. From germline, CDR1 is MNHEY and CDR2 SVGAGI. The length of the CDR3 is 17 residues. J gave up 3 bases and V 5 bases, and 11 bases lay outside the gene matches. The CDR3: CASSPGTGKGPNQPQHF. The CDR3 bases are TGTGCCAGCAGTCCAGGGACAGGGAAAGGTCCCAATCAGCCCCAGCATTTT.

This clonotype was seen many times. The rearrangement links TRBV12-3 or TRBV12-4 to TRBJ2-7, with TRBD1 identical over 7 bases. With V trimmed by 6 bases and J by 0 bases, 5 bases remained unmatched. There are 14 residues in the CDR3. The CDR3 region is CASSNDRDSYEQYF. The CDR3 bases are TGTGCCAGCAGCAATGACAGGGACTCCTACGAGCAGTACTTC.

This clonotype has at least ten counts. V gene TRBV7-9 combines with J gene TRBJ2-3; D is possibly TRBD1 or TRBD2 (5 bases each). Trimming took off 5 bases at V and 2 bases at J, with 17 bases between the two ends. Germline lookup yields CDR1 SEHNR and CDR2 FQNEAQ (reference sequence). This CDR3 region has 16 residues. CDR3 nucleotides: TGTGCCAGCAGCCCAGTGGAAAGGGGACCCACAGATACGCAGTATTTT. It specifies CASSPVERGPTDTQYF.

The J gene is TRBJ2-3, the V gene TRBV6-6, with 8 bases identical to TRBD2. J lost 4 bases, V lost 7 bases, and 7 bases had no gene match. The CDR3 consists of 14 residues. CDR1 and CDR2 (germline): MNHNY, SVGAGI (reference sequence). CDR3 region: CASNPGLEADTQYF. CDR3 coding DNA: TGTGCCAGCAATCCGGGACTAGAGGCAGATACGCAGTATTTT.

The chain is built from TRBV5-4 and TRBJ1-4; 8 nucleotides agree with TRBD1. V dropped 4 bases and J dropped 7; count of bases not matched to a gene: 6. The CDR3 has 14 residues. Germline CDR1 reads SGHNT; CDR2 reads YYREEE (reference sequence). The DNA of the CDR3 is TGTGCCAGCAGCAAGGACAGGGCGAGTGAAAAACTGTTTTTT. It translates to CASSKDRASEKLFF.

The chain joins TRBV2 to TRBJ1-4; D call uncertain. V gave up 3 bases and J gave up 0 bases, with 8 bases separating them. The CDR3 has 15 amino acids. Germline lookup yields CDR1 SNHLY and CDR2 FYNNEI. The DNA for the CDR3 is TGTGCCAGCAGTGAGTGGTTCGCAACTAATGAAAAACTGTTTTTT. Its translation is CASSEWFATNEKLFF. Supplemented by reference TRBV2 and TRBJ1-4, the full variable domain reads EPEVTQTPSHQVTQMGQEVILRCVPISNHLYFYWYRQILGQKVEFLVSFYNNEISEKSEIFDDQFSVERPDGSNFTLKIRSTKLEDSAMYFCASSEWFATNEKLFFGSGTQLSVL.

Ten or more counts support this clonotype. This chain uses TRBV6-1 with TRBJ1-1; 7 bases are a match to TRBD1. The CDR3 covers 15 residues. The V gene end was trimmed by 4 bases and the J gene end by 7 bases; junction bases not matched to a gene: 12. Germline CDR1 and CDR2: MNHNS and SASEGT. CDR3 DNA: TGTGCCAGCAGTGGTTTGGAGGGGGCGCGAATTGAAGCTTTCTTT. As protein: CASSGLEGARIEAFF.

The V and J genes are TRBV12-5 and TRBJ1-4; 8 nucleotides align to TRBD1. CDR3 length: 18 residues. Germline V gene sequence: CDR1 LGHNT, CDR2 FRNRAP. V dropped 3 bases and J dropped 5; count of bases not matched to a gene: 14. CDR3 sequence (DNA): TGTGCTAGTGGTTTCCTCCTTGGGGCAGGGGGCCACAATGAAAAACTGTTTTTT. As protein: CASGFLLGAGGHNEKLFF. The whole variable domain, filled in from reference TRBV12-5 and TRBJ1-4, reads DARVTQTPRHKVTEMGQEVTMRCQPILGHNTVFWYRQTMMQGLELLAYFRNRAPLDDSGMPKDRFSAEMPDATLATLKIQPSEPRDSAVYFCASGFLLGAGGHNEKLFFGSGTQLSVL.

A few counts support this clonotype. This chain links TRBV12-3 or TRBV12-4 with TRBJ1-1; D unresolved. V lost 6 bases to trimming and J lost 1 base, with 9 bases between them. The CDR3 loop spans 13 amino acids. The CDR3 bases are TGTGCCAGCAGGGCAGATGGGAACACTGAAGCTTTCTTT. It yields the protein CASRADGNTEAFF.

The rearrangement uses TRBV7-9 and TRBJ2-7, with TRBD1 matching 9 bases. V was clipped by 5 bases and J by 1 base; unmatched bases: 3. CDR3 length: 14 amino acids. Germline lookup yields CDR1 SEHNR and CDR2 FQNEAQ (reference sequence). The CDR3 DNA reads TGTGCCAGCAGCCCGACAGGGGGGTCCTACGAGCAGTACTTC. Its protein is CASSPTGGSYEQYF.